The 9 T cell receptor beta chains below come from one sample, sequenced in a study of blood T cell repertoires in COVID-19. Only in-frame clones appear in the TCRdb table, and some are missing; sequencing was by immunoSEQ multiplex PCR. The table has 180,000 or so clones, approximately 88% seen once. Sequenced: peripheral blood. Receptors originate from a man aged 40-49 years with acute or convalescent COVID-19.

The chain uses TRBV5-1 and TRBJ1-1, with TRBD1 matching 9 bases. Looked up from germline, CDR1 is SGHRS and CDR2 is YFSETQ. The junction had 5 bases not matched to a gene; V was cut back by 3 bases and J by 2 bases. The CDR3 length is 15 residues. The CDR3 coding sequence is TGCGCCAGCAGCTCCCGGGACAGGGATAACACTGAAGCTTTCTTT. The encoded protein is CASSSRDRDNTEAFF.

J is TRBJ1-2 and V is TRBV24-1, with 7 bases aligning to TRBD1. The CDR3 contains 11 residues. CDR1 is KGHDR and CDR2 is SFDVKD in the germline V gene. Unmatched junction bases numbered 3, after V lost 5 bases and J lost 10 bases. CDR3 sequence reads: CATSGDRPYTF. The CDR3 region has the DNA TGTGCCACCAGTGGGGACAGACCCTACACCTTC.

This clone came up a few times. The chain uses TRBV27 and TRBJ1-6, with D perhaps TRBD1 (5 bases). Trimming cost V 3 bases and J 6 bases, with 9 bases left between them. Germline lookup yields CDR1 MNHEY and CDR2 SMNVEV (reference sequence). CDR3 size: 14 residues. In DNA, the CDR3 is TGTGCCAGCAGTTTCCAGGGACTTAATTCACCCCTCCACTTT. This codes for CASSFQGLNSPLHF.

The V and J genes are TRBV5-4 and TRBJ2-7, with a possible D match to TRBD1 (5 bases). The V and J ends lost 4 bases and 1 base respectively, with 12 bases between them. In germline, CDR1 is SGHNT, CDR2 YYREEE (reference sequence). The CDR3 has 14 residues. CDR3 sequence: CASSPLAGSYEQYF. CDR3 nucleotide sequence: TGTGCCAGCAGCCCCCTCGCAGGGTCCTACGAGCAGTACTTC.

This CDR3 reads CARGTGEGPEAFF. The CDR3 DNA reads TGTGCCAGAGGGACAGGAGAAGGCCCCGAAGCTTTCTTT. V is TRBV19 and J is TRBJ1-1; 8 bases map to TRBD1. The germline V gene encodes CDR1 LNHDA and CDR2 SQIVND (reference sequence). This CDR3 spans 13 amino acids. The V segment lost 9 bases and the J segment 8 bases; nucleotides outside the gene matches: 11.

This chain joins TRBV7-9 and TRBJ1-2; weak D call: TRBD1 (5 bases). CDR1 is SEHNR, CDR2 FQNEAQ, per germline (reference sequence). The length of the CDR3 is 13 residues. Trimming shortened V by 5 bases and J by 8 bases, and 15 bases separated the two germline ends. The CDR3 here is CASSLSGEGGYTF. Written as DNA, the CDR3 is TGTGCCAGCAGCCTATCGGGAGAGGGGGGCTACACCTTC.

The genes are TRBV10-2 and TRBJ1-1; 7 bases are a match to TRBD1. V dropped 6 bases and J dropped 6; count of bases not matched to a gene: 1. CDR3 length: 11 amino acids. The germline gives CDR1 WSHSY, CDR2 SAAADI. CDR3: CASSQGAEAFF. In DNA form, the CDR3 reads TGCGCCAGCAGCCAGGGGGCTGAAGCTTTCTTT.

The chain couples TRBV4-2 to TRBJ2-2, with D possibly being TRBD2 (6 bases). CDR3 length equals 15 residues. Germline CDR1 LGHNA, CDR2 YNFKEQ. V lost 0 bases and J lost 1, with 6 bases in between. CDR3 in DNA: TGTGCCAGCAGCCAAGAGGGAGGGAACACCGGGGAGCTGTTTTTT. This encodes CASSQEGGNTGELFF.

The J gene is TRBJ2-1, the V gene TRBV5-1; 9 bases fit TRBD1. The CDR3 has 14 residues. J gave up 4 bases and V 3 bases, and 2 bases lay outside the gene matches. Germline CDR1 and CDR2: SGHRS and YFSETQ. The CDR3 nucleotides are TGCGCCAGCAGCTGGGGACAGGGTTACAATGAGCAGTTCTTC. It codes for CASSWGQGYNEQFF.